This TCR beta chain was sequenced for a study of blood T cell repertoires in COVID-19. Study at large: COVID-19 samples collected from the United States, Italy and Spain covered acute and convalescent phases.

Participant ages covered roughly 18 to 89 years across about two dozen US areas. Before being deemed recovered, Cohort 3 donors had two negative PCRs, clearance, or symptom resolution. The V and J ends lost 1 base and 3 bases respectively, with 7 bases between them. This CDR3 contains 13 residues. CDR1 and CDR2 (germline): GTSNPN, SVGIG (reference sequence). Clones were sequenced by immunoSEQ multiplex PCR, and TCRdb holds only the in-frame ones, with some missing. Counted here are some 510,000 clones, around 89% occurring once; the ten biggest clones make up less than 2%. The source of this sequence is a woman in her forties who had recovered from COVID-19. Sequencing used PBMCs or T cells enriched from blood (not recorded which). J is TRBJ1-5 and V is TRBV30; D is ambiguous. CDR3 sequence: CAWSEPPNQPQHF. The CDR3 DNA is TGTGCCTGGAGTGAGCCCCCCAATCAGCCCCAGCATTTT.